This is a list of T cell receptor beta chains from one sample in a study of CD8 T cells in ankylosing spondylitis. Each CDR3 protein gets one entry after TCRdb re-called the 5' RACE reads with MiXCR. The sample has around 31,000 distinct CDR3 sequences; 30% are singletons. The sample was synovial fluid, either unsorted or a sorted T cell fraction (not recorded which). Receptors originate from a male donor with ankylosing spondylitis. The CDR3 runs from the conserved cysteine through the conserved F or W. A D gene is named only where the DNA matches it firmly. Clone size is not always given. Where it is, it says once, few, many or a class for expanded clones.

D: .
size: .
V: TRBV3-1
J: TRBJ1-2
DNA: TGTGCCAGCAGCCAAGATTTGGCAGCTAACTATGGCTACACCTTC
CDR3: CASSQDLAANYGYTF

D: .
size: few
V: TRBV20-1
J: TRBJ2-3
DNA: TGCAGTGCTAAGGGGGGGAGGAAGGATATCCCCCCAGATACGCAGTATTTT
CDR3: CSAKGGRKDIPPDTQYF

D: .
size: .
V: TRBV12-3/TRBV12-4
J: TRBJ2-3
DNA: TGTGCCAGCAGTTGGTCACAGGATACGCAGTATTTT
CDR3: CASSWSQDTQYF

D: TRBD2
size: .
V: TRBV4-2
J: TRBJ2-2
DNA: TGTGCCAGCAGCCAAGATGCGGGAGGGCCCGGGGAGCTGTTTTTT
CDR3: CASSQDAGGPGELFF

D: TRBD2
size: few
V: TRBV20-1
J: TRBJ2-5
DNA: TGCAGTGCTAGAGATCAAGCCCCCGGCGGGAGTATTGGAGAGACCCAGTACTTC
CDR3: CSARDQAPGGSIGETQYF

D: TRBD2
size: many
V: TRBV4-1
J: TRBJ2-2
DNA: TGCGCCAGCAGCTTCAGGACTAGCGGGGGGAACACCGGGGAGCTGTTTTTT
CDR3: CASSFRTSGGNTGELFF

D: TRBD1
size: .
V: TRBV10-2
J: TRBJ1-5
DNA: TGCGCCAGCAGTCAGGGGGAAGGGGAGCCCCAGCATTTT
CDR3: CASSQGEGEPQHF

D: TRBD1
size: few
V: TRBV6-1
J: TRBJ1-1
DNA: TGTGCCAGCAGACCGGGACAGGGCCCGAACACTGAAGCTTTCTTT
CDR3: CASRPGQGPNTEAFF

D: TRBD1
size: .
V: TRBV27
J: TRBJ2-7
DNA: TGTGCCAGCAGTCCACAGGGGACATGGTACGAGCAGTACTTC
CDR3: CASSPQGTWYEQYF

D: .
size: .
V: TRBV24-1
J: TRBJ1-2
DNA: TGTGCCACCAGTGGGGAGGGCCAGAACTATGGCTACACCTTC
CDR3: CATSGEGQNYGYTF

D: TRBD1
size: .
V: TRBV5-6
J: TRBJ2-2
DNA: TGTGCCAGCAGCTCTGACGGACAGGGCTTCGCCGGGGAGCTGTTTTTT
CDR3: CASSSDGQGFAGELFF

D: .
size: few
V: TRBV30
J: TRBJ1-2
DNA: TGTGCCTGGAGAGTAATGGACCCTGAAAACTATGGCTACACCTTC
CDR3: CAWRVMDPENYGYTF

D: .
size: .
V: TRBV11-1
J: TRBJ2-1
DNA: TGTGCCAGCAGGGGTGGCCATGAGCAGTTCTTC
CDR3: CASRGGHEQFF

D: TRBD2
size: many
V: TRBV7-8
J: TRBJ2-1
DNA: TGTGCCAGCAGCTCCCCTCTAGAGAGTAGCGGGATCTACAATGAGCAGTTCTTC
CDR3: CASSSPLESSGIYNEQFF

D: .
size: medium-sized
V: TRBV7-8
J: TRBJ2-5
DNA: TGTGCCAGCAACAATAGGGTCCGGGGGGCGCATTCGGAGACCCAGTACTTC
CDR3: CASNNRVRGAHSETQYF